The 7 T cell receptor beta chains given below trace back to one sample, sequenced in a study of blood T cell repertoires in COVID-19. TCRdb's copy holds only in-frame clones and misses some; the assay was immunoSEQ multiplex PCR. The sample contains roughly 200,000 clones, 75% to 85% of which appear only once. Sequencing was carried out using PBMCs or T cells enriched from blood (not recorded which). The receptors originated from a man aged 40-49 years who had recovered from COVID-19.

The chain uses TRBV19 and TRBJ2-3; D might be TRBD2 (5 bases). Germline V gene sequence: CDR1 LNHDA, CDR2 SQIVND (reference sequence). Trimming took off 5 bases at V and 6 bases at J, with 15 bases between the two ends. The CDR3 runs 14 residues. CDR3 amino acids: CASSSGPPGDTQYF. CDR3 bases: TGTGCCAGTAGTTCCGGGCCCCCGGGGGATACGCAGTATTTT.

The gene calls are TRBV12-3 or TRBV12-4 and TRBJ1-2; 9 nucleotides align to TRBD1. The J segment lost 9 bases and the V segment lost 4 bases, leaving 6 bases of the junction unmatched. This CDR3 contains 13 residues. The CDR3 coding sequence is TGTGCCAGCAGTTCAGGGACAGGGTGGAGCTACACCTTC. Translating it yields CASSSGTGWSYTF.

This chain's CDR3 is CASSQSGGNQPQHF. The DNA for the CDR3 is TGTGCCAGCTCACAGTCAGGGGGCAATCAGCCCCAGCATTTT. The rearrangement uses TRBV18 and TRBJ1-5; possibly TRBD1 for D (6 bases). Germline assignment: CDR1 KGHSH and CDR2 LQKENI. Between the trimmed V and J ends, which lost 4 bases and 2 bases, there was a span of 9 bases. The CDR3 has 14 amino acids.

This clone was seen more than once but under ten times. The V gene is TRBV9, the J gene TRBJ1-6; D is undetermined. Trimming pared 0 bases from V and 10 bases from J, leaving 17 bases between. The CDR3 contains 16 residues. Germline V CDR1 and CDR2: SGDLS, YYNGEE. The CDR3 DNA reads as TGTGCCAGCAGCGTAGAGTCTACGGAGGGCGGGTCACCCCTCCACTTT. Its protein product is CASSVESTEGGSPLHF.

This rearrangement joins TRBV5-1 to TRBJ2-2; D not resolved. There are 14 residues in the CDR3. Between the trimmed V and J ends, which lost 6 bases and 5 bases, there was a span of 14 bases. CDR1 SGHRS and CDR2 YFSETQ come from the germline V gene. CDR3: CASNILFPTGELFF. The CDR3 DNA is TGCGCCAGCAACATTCTCTTCCCTACCGGGGAGCTGTTTTTT.

V gene TRBV7-9 combines with J gene TRBJ1-1; 8 nucleotides align to TRBD1. Trimming took 3 bases from V and 11 from J; bases not matched to a gene: 8. Germline CDR1 reads SEHNR; CDR2 reads FQNEAQ (reference sequence). CDR3 length: 13 amino acids. The CDR3 spells CASSFGQGENAFF. CDR3 in DNA: TGTGCCAGCAGCTTTGGACAGGGAGAGAACGCTTTCTTT.

The chain carries TRBV9 and TRBJ1-6, with D possibly matching TRBD1 (5 bases). CDR3 length: 15 residues. The V end was cut by 0 bases, the J end by 10 bases, with 14 bases between. From germline, CDR1 is SGDLS and CDR2 YYNGEE. CDR3 residues: CASSVVEGARSPLHF. CDR3 nucleotide sequence: TGTGCCAGCAGCGTAGTGGAAGGGGCTCGGTCACCCCTCCACTTT.